This T cell receptor beta chain is drawn from a study of CD8 T cells in ankylosing spondylitis. CDR1 is SEHNR and CDR2 is FQNEAQ in the germline V gene (reference sequence). V was pared by 5 bases and J by 7 bases, with 14 bases between. This CDR3 spans 14 amino acids. By quantitative 5'-RACE with molecular barcodes, the TCR beta libraries were made. MiXCR was run by TCRdb on the 5' RACE reads, yielding one entry per CDR3 protein. Of a few hundred thousand distinct CDR3 sequences detected, 20% to 25% appear once; the ten largest clones hold about an eighth. The sequence derives from a male donor with ankylosing spondylitis or in good health (not recorded which). Sample: blood, either unsorted or a sorted T cell fraction (not recorded which). The gene calls are TRBV7-9 and TRBJ2-2, with D maybe TRBD2 (5 bases). The CDR3 region is CASSPLGIVGELFF. In DNA, the CDR3 is TGTGCCAGCAGCCCACTAGGGATAGTCGGGGAGCTGTTTTTT. Full variable domain (remainder filled in from reference TRBV7-9 and TRBJ2-2): DTGVSQNPRHKITKRGQNVTFRCDPISEHNRLYWYRQTLGQGPEFLTYFQNEAQLEKSRLLSDRFSAERPKGSFSTLEIQRTEQGDSAMYLCASSPLGIVGELFFGEGSRLTVL.